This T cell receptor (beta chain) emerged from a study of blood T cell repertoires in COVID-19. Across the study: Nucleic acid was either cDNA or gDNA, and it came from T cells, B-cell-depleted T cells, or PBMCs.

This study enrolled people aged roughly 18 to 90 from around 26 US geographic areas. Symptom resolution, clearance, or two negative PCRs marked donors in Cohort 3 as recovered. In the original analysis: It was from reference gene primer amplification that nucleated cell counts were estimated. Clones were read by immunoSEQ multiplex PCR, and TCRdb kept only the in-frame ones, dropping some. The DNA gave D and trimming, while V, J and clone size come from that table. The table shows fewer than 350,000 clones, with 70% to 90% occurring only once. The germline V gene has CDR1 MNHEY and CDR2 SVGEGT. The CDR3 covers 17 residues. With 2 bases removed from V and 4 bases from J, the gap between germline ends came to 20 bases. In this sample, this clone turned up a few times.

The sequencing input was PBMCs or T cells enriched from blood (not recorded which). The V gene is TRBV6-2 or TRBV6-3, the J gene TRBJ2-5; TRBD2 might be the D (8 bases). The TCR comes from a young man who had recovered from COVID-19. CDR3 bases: TGTGCCAGCAGTTACCTCGGTCCGGGAGGGGGCTTAGAGACCCAGTACTTC. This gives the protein CASSYLGPGGGLETQYF.